A single sample gave rise to the 5 T cell receptor beta chains below, sequenced in a study of regulatory T cells in long-lasting Graves disease. Researchers made TCR beta libraries by using iRepertoire HTBI primers and running Arm-PCR on CDR3 regions. In TCRdb, the multiplex PCR reads were re-called with MiXCR into one record per CDR3 protein. This sample has around 430,000 distinct CDR3 sequences; 20% to 25% occur once, and the top ten carry 13%. Noted time point: persistent/refractory GD, antithyroid drugs over 5 years with positive TRAb. RNA from PBMCs was the source of the TCR library. This specimen was peripheral blood mononuclear cells (PBMCs), taken when the disease was refractory, from a patient treated with antithyroid drugs. The receptors derive from a female donor with Graves disease.

The chain has TRBV27 and TRBJ1-1, with 7 positions matching TRBD1. The V gene's germline CDR1 is MNHEY and CDR2 SMNVEV (reference sequence). This CDR3 comprises 16 residues. V was clipped by 5 bases and J by 0 bases; unmatched bases: 9. DNA of the CDR3: TGTGCCAGCAGTAGCGGGACAGAGGGCGTGAACACTGAAGCTTTCTTT. It yields the protein CASSSGTEGVNTEAFF.

This clonotype was counted between two and nine times. The chain has TRBV10-3 and TRBJ2-6; 8 nucleotides agree with TRBD1. V gave up 10 bases and J gave up 0 bases; unmatched junction bases: 11. Germline V gene data show CDR1 as ENHRY and CDR2 as SYGVKD. CDR3 length: 17 amino acids. The CDR3: CATWDRRDSSGANVLTF. The CDR3 nucleotides read TGTGCCACTTGGGACAGGAGGGATAGCTCTGGGGCCAACGTCCTGACTTTC.

This clonotype was detected a few times. This sequence joins TRBV19 and TRBJ1-1, with D possibly TRBD1 on 5 matching bases. Trimming removed 1 base from V and 1 base from J, with 10 bases in between. CDR3 length: 15 amino acids. Per germline, CDR1 LNHDA and CDR2 SQIVND (reference sequence). The CDR3 loop reads CASSIVGASNTEAFF. The CDR3 nucleotides read TGTGCCAGTAGTATAGTCGGGGCTTCGAACACTGAAGCTTTCTTT.

The CDR3 loop reads CASSTGTGSGELFF. CDR3 nucleotides: TGTGCCAGCAGCACCGGGACAGGGAGTGGGGAGCTGTTTTTT. The genes are TRBV28 and TRBJ2-2; 9 positions match TRBD1. The germline gives CDR1 MDHEN, CDR2 SYDVKM. V was clipped by 6 bases and J by 8 bases; unmatched bases: 7. This CDR3 is 14 amino acids long.

This clonotype appeared many times. Compared with germline, one end of the junction differs, possibly owing to a read error. The V gene is TRBV5-1, the J gene TRBJ1-1; D is unresolved. CDR1 and CDR2 (germline): SGHRS, YFSETQ. The CDR3 length is 14 residues. DNA for the CDR3: TGTGCCAGCAGCTTAGTCCGGGAGAACACTGAAGCTTTCTTT. Its translation is CASSLVRENTEAFF.